Below are 24 T cell receptor beta chains sequenced from a single sample in a study of shared clonotypes between healthy human individuals. Clones were read by immunoSEQ multiplex PCR, and TCRdb kept only the in-frame ones, dropping some. The top ten clones hold around 0.14% of a sample with 2,500,000 or so clones, roughly 92% of them seen once. The specimen sequenced was naive CD4+ T cells sorted from blood. Subset of the sample: CD45RA+ positively selected. The receptors originated from a young man in good health.

V is TRBV4-1 and J is TRBJ1-3; D is ambiguous. The CDR3 has 15 residues. Germline V gene data show CDR1 as MGHRA and CDR2 as YSYEKL. Trimming took off 0 bases at V and 2 bases at J, with 8 bases between the two ends. This chain's CDR3 is CASSQDPTAGNTIYF. CDR3 in DNA: TGCGCCAGCAGCCAAGATCCTACAGCTGGAAACACCATATATTTT.

The genes are TRBV30 and TRBJ1-5; TRBD1 agrees at 12 bases. This CDR3 is 17 amino acids long. In germline, CDR1 is GTSNPN, CDR2 SVGIG (reference sequence). V lost 3 bases and J lost 4; bases outside the gene matches: 10. The CDR3 region is CAWSEGTGGFRNQPQHF. The CDR3 DNA reads TGTGCCTGGAGCGAAGGGACAGGGGGCTTCCGAAATCAGCCCCAGCATTTT.

This chain connects TRBV6-6 to TRBJ1-2, with no clear D. Trimming removed 0 bases at V and 4 bases at J, with 12 bases between. This CDR3 is 15 amino acids long. The germline gives CDR1 MNHNY, CDR2 SVGAGI (reference sequence). The DNA of the CDR3 is TGTGCCAGCAGTTACTCGACGGTCGATTTCTATGGCTACACCTTC. As protein: CASSYSTVDFYGYTF.

The J gene is TRBJ2-1, the V gene TRBV6-6; 8 bases fit TRBD1. The CDR3 has 15 residues. The V and J ends lost 4 bases and 6 bases, in that order; junction bases with no gene match: 8. Germline V gives CDR1 MNHNY, CDR2 SVGAGI (reference sequence). CDR3 coding DNA: TGTGCCAGCAGTTTGTTAGGACAGGGAGGCAATGAGCAGTTCTTC. This encodes CASSLLGQGGNEQFF.

CDR3 loop: CATSSPQGYGETQYF. The CDR3 coding sequence is TGTGCCACCAGCAGTCCACAGGGGTATGGAGAGACCCAGTACTTC. The chain employs TRBV15 and TRBJ2-5; TRBD1 aligns across 7 bases. The CDR3 extends over 15 amino acids. Germline lookup yields CDR1 LNHNV and CDR2 YYDKDF (reference sequence). J gave up 4 bases and V 3 bases, and 8 bases lay outside the gene matches.

This chain connects TRBV19 to TRBJ1-1, with D hard to call. This CDR3 spans 14 amino acids. V lost 8 bases to trimming and J lost 0 bases, with 13 bases between them. Germline loops: CDR1 LNHDA, CDR2 SQIVND (reference sequence). The DNA for the CDR3 is TGTGCCAGTGTGTGGCGAGGCGTGAACACTGAAGCTTTCTTT. This sequence encodes CASVWRGVNTEAFF.

The genes are TRBV4-2 and TRBJ2-2; D unclear. CDR1 and CDR2 from the germline V gene are LGHNA and YNFKEQ. The CDR3 length is 16 residues. Deletions cut 1 base from V and 0 bases from J, with 9 bases between. Here the CDR3 reads CASSQAGQTNTGELFF. The CDR3 DNA sequence: TGTGCCAGCAGCCAAGCGGGCCAGACGAACACCGGGGAGCTGTTTTTT.

This sequence joins TRBV6-5 and TRBJ1-1; D not resolved. CDR1 and CDR2 from the germline V gene are MNHEY and SVGAGI. CDR3 length: 14 amino acids. The V end lost 5 bases, the J end lost 1 base, and 11 bases lay between the germline ends. CDR3 nucleotide sequence: TGTGCCAGCAGTCCCCAGCGTACGAACACTGAAGCTTTCTTT. Its protein is CASSPQRTNTEAFF.

V usage is TRBV5-5 and J usage is TRBJ2-1; possible D gene TRBD2, 7 bases. V was trimmed by 2 bases and J by 9 bases, leaving 18 bases between them. The CDR3 spans 15 residues. The germline V gene encodes CDR1 SGHKS and CDR2 YYEKEE (reference sequence). The CDR3 loop reads CASSLARTRGGEQFF. CDR3 nucleotide sequence: TGTGCCAGCAGCTTAGCTCGGACTAGGGGGGGTGAGCAGTTCTTC.

In nucleotides, the CDR3 is TGTGCCAGCATAGGACGTCAGCTCTACGAGCAGTACTTC. Protein: CASIGRQLYEQYF. The chain is built from TRBV2 and TRBJ2-7; D not resolved. The germline gives CDR1 SNHLY, CDR2 FYNNEI. V was trimmed by 7 bases and J by 3 bases, leaving 13 bases between them. The CDR3 is 13 residues long.

This chain connects TRBV11-2 to TRBJ2-7; TRBD1 matches 7 bases. Germline V gives CDR1 SGHAT, CDR2 FQNNGV. Trimming cost V 1 base and J 2 bases; bases outside gene matches: 5. The CDR3 length is 15 residues. As DNA, the CDR3 is TGTGCCAGCAGCTTAGCGGTAGGGGGCCCCTACGAGCAGTACTTC. Protein: CASSLAVGGPYEQYF.

This chain links TRBV19 with TRBJ2-1, with a tentative D call TRBD1 (6 bases). Germline CDR1 LNHDA, CDR2 SQIVND (reference sequence). V was cut by 8 bases and J by 2 bases, with 16 bases left in between. CDR3 length: 15 residues. The CDR3 loop reads CASAMGAAPYNEQFF. CDR3 nucleotides: TGTGCCAGTGCGATGGGGGCGGCCCCCTACAATGAGCAGTTCTTC.

In this sample, this clone turned up once. The chain uses TRBV27 and TRBJ1-6; TRBD1 might be the D (6 bases). The germline gives CDR1 MNHEY, CDR2 SMNVEV (reference sequence). The CDR3 totals 15 residues. Trimming took off 5 bases at V and 6 bases at J, with 14 bases between the two ends. CDR3 in amino acids: CASSIRDMANSPLHF. Here the CDR3 DNA reads TGTGCCAGCAGTATCCGGGACATGGCTAATTCACCCCTCCACTTT.

The rearrangement uses TRBV4-3 and TRBJ2-1; a weak D match, TRBD2 (6 bases). Germline assignment: CDR1 LGHNA and CDR2 YSLEER. This CDR3 is built from 15 residues. The V end lost 1 base, the J end lost 5 bases, and 12 bases lay between the germline ends. DNA for the CDR3: TGCGCCAGCAGCCAAGCGCGGGGCTTCAACAATGAGCAGTTCTTC. Translating it yields CASSQARGFNNEQFF.

The J gene is TRBJ1-6, the V gene TRBV30, with 11 bases identical to TRBD1. The CDR3 runs to 14 residues. The germline CDR1 and CDR2 sequences are GTSNPN and SVGIG (reference sequence). V shed 4 bases and J 13 bases; nucleotides not matched to a gene: 9. The DNA of the CDR3 is TGTGCCTGGATTTATGGGACAGGGGGAAATCCCCTCCACTTT. Its translation: CAWIYGTGGNPLHF.

The chain joins TRBV25-1 to TRBJ2-1; 10 nucleotides agree with TRBD2. The germline V gene encodes CDR1 MGHDK and CDR2 SYGVNS. V was pared by 5 bases and J by 6 bases, with 7 bases of the junction left unmatched. The length of the CDR3 is 15 residues. CDR3 bases: TGTGCCAGCAGTAGAAGCGGGGGGGCTTTCAATGAGCAGTTCTTC. The encoded protein is CASSRSGGAFNEQFF.

In regard to this clone: The same CDR3 arises from other DNA sequences in this sample as well. V is TRBV6-5 and J is TRBJ1-1, with a tentative D call TRBD1 (5 bases). With 6 bases removed from V and 8 bases from J, the gap between germline ends came to 10 bases. Germline values: CDR1 MNHEY, CDR2 SVGAGI. There are 11 residues in the CDR3. The CDR3 protein is CASSSGTEAFF. The CDR3, as DNA: TGTGCCAGCAGCTCCGGGACCGAAGCTTTCTTT.

Concerning this clone: In the same sample, other DNA sequences code for this CDR3. The chain employs TRBV18 and TRBJ2-7; D is tentatively TRBD1 or TRBD2 (5 bases each). The V end was cut by 3 bases, the J end by 3 bases, with 9 bases between. CDR3 length equals 13 residues. CDR1 KGHSH and CDR2 LQKENI come from the germline V gene. The CDR3 spells CASSPEGIYEQYF. CDR3 bases: TGTGCCAGCTCACCCGAGGGGATCTACGAGCAGTACTTC.

This chain connects TRBV6-5 to TRBJ2-1, with 9 bases matching TRBD2. The CDR3 sequence is 15 residues long. With V trimmed by 0 bases and J by 10 bases, 7 bases remained unmatched. The germline V gene has CDR1 MNHEY and CDR2 SVGAGI. CDR3 region: CASSYSSLAGLEQFF. CDR3 nucleotides: TGTGCCAGCAGTTACTCGAGTCTAGCGGGGCTGGAGCAGTTCTTC.

This clone has just one count. The chain carries TRBV30 and TRBJ2-3; D not resolved. The CDR3 has 12 amino acids. With 2 bases removed from V and 2 bases from J, the gap between germline ends came to 5 bases. Germline values: CDR1 GTSNPN, CDR2 SVGIG (reference sequence). CDR3 loop: CAWSPHTDTQYF. CDR3 nucleotide sequence: TGTGCCTGGAGTCCCCACACAGATACGCAGTATTTT.

V and J are TRBV19 and TRBJ2-7; 9 nucleotides line up with TRBD2. V lost 5 bases to trimming and J lost 5 bases; unmatched junction nucleotides: 7. The CDR3 sequence is 14 residues long. Looked up from germline, CDR1 is LNHDA and CDR2 is SQIVND (reference sequence). The DNA for the CDR3 is TGTGCCAGTAGTGCTATAGCGGGGGTCGACGAGCAGTACTTC. Translating it yields CASSAIAGVDEQYF.

The J gene is TRBJ1-5, the V gene TRBV4-3, with D uncertain. Germline V CDR1 and CDR2: LGHNA, YSLEER. V lost 0 bases and J 4 bases, leaving 4 bases between the germline ends. CDR3 length equals 13 residues. Here the CDR3 DNA reads TGCGCCAGCAGCCAAGAGTGGAATCAGCCCCAGCATTTT. Translating it yields CASSQEWNQPQHF.

The rearrangement uses TRBV30 and TRBJ1-2; D unclear. Germline CDR1 GTSNPN, CDR2 SVGIG (reference sequence). This CDR3 is 13 amino acids long. The ends were cut back, 2 bases at V and 7 bases at J, with 14 bases in the middle. CDR3 in amino acids: CAWSKPFASGYTF. In DNA form, the CDR3 reads TGTGCCTGGAGTAAGCCCTTTGCTAGTGGCTACACCTTC.

The CDR3 protein is CASSLVAGTTGGYTF. CDR3 sequence (DNA): TGTGCCAGCAGCTTAGTAGCGGGCACAACAGGTGGCTACACCTTC. The rearrangement joins TRBV7-2 to TRBJ1-2; tentative D call: TRBD1 (5 bases). V lost 1 base, J lost 7 bases, and 16 bases lay in between. Germline CDR1 SGHTA, CDR2 FQGNSA. The CDR3 length is 15 residues.